Sequencing of this T cell receptor beta chain was carried out in a study of T-cell reconstitution after alpha-beta-depleted transplantation in children. TCRbeta library construction was performed incorporating unique molecular identifiers. TCRdb passed the PCR reads through MiXCR, listing each CDR3 protein once. The sample lists about 610,000 distinct CDR3 sequences, over 9.5% occurring once. This clonotype was picked up many times. The CDR3 is 14 residues long. Per the germline V gene, CDR1 is MDHEN and CDR2 is SYDVKM. The ends were cut back, 5 bases at V and 3 bases at J, with 13 bases in the middle.

The J gene is TRBJ1-1, the V gene TRBV28; TRBD1 might be the D (5 bases). Material: PBMCs from the stem cell graft donor, obtained from the stem cell graft. This clonotype was obtained from a human donor who donated a stem cell graft to a child with acute myeloid leukemia. The CDR3 region is CASSDPLTDTEAFF. The CDR3 DNA reads as TGTGCCAGCAGTGACCCTCTGACAGACACTGAAGCTTTCTTT.